This section outlines one T cell receptor beta chain sequence together with its context. The repertoire was sequenced with immunoSEQ multiplex PCR; TCRdb's copy has only in-frame clones and lacks some. The sample holds just under 5,000 clones, roughly 77% seen once. The CDR3 runs to 14 residues. V was cut by 3 bases and J by 0 bases, with 9 bases left in between. CDR1 and CDR2 from the germline V gene are LNHDA and SQIVND (reference sequence). The data were taken from a study of immune evolution from preneoplasia to lung adenocarcinoma. Study-wide context: HLA loss of heterozygosity: 7% AIS, about 15% MIA, about 35% ADC, none AAH.

Patients had resection in Japan or China between 2014 and 2017. Histologic diagnosis was independently verified by two lung pathologists. Sequencing used FFPE minimally invasive lung adenocarcinoma tissue. This chain links TRBV19 with TRBJ2-7, with D hard to call. This clonotype originated in a person aged 65 to 85 with lung adenocarcinoma. CDR3: CASSISGFSYEQYF. CDR3 coding DNA: TGTGCCAGTAGTATCTCCGGTTTCTCCTACGAGCAGTACTTC.